A selection of T cell receptor beta chains follows, all from one sample in a study of regulatory T cells in long-lasting Graves disease. TCRdb ran MiXCR on the multiplex PCR reads and lists one entry per CDR3 protein. The sample has around 250,000 distinct CDR3 sequences; 18% are singletons. The same sample was also studied in work on T cells in Graves' hyperthyroidism and ophthalmopathy.

The sequencing used peripheral blood mononuclear cells (PBMCs), collected at new diagnosis, from a patient treated with antithyroid drugs. These TCRs come from a woman between 25 and 40 years old with Graves disease. CDR3s include the opening cysteine and the closing phenylalanine or tryptophan. The D gene is left open where the match is weak. Not all rows give a size; the values are once, few, many and, for expanded clones, a class.

D: TRBD1
J: TRBJ2-1
length: 12
size: many
V: TRBV20-1
DNA: TGCAGTGCCGGGACAGAGCCAAATGAGCAGTTCTTC
CDR3: CSAGTEPNEQFF

D: -
J: TRBJ1-1
length: 14
size: many
V: TRBV12-3/TRBV12-4
DNA: TGTGCCAGCATCTGGGGGGGGGCGGGCACTGAAGCTTTCTTT
CDR3: CASIWGGAGTEAFF

D: TRBD1
J: TRBJ2-7
length: 15
size: many
V: TRBV5-1
DNA: TGCGCCAGCAGCTCAAGGACAGGGGAAGGCTACGAGCAGTACTTC
CDR3: CASSSRTGEGYEQYF

D: -
J: TRBJ1-1
length: 15
size: many
V: TRBV5-1
DNA: TGCGCCAGCAGCTTGGTAGCGGGGCCTGGGACTGAAGCTTTCTTT
CDR3: CASSLVAGPGTEAFF

D: -
J: TRBJ1-1
length: 15
size: -
V: TRBV7-8
DNA: TGTGCCAGCAGCTCCTACAGGGAGAGGTGGACTGAAGCTTTCTTT
CDR3: CASSSYRERWTEAFF

D: -
J: TRBJ2-7
length: 13
size: many
V: TRBV11-3
DNA: TGTGCCAGCAGCTTAGTATGGGGTGGCGAGCAGTACTTC
CDR3: CASSLVWGGEQYF

D: TRBD1
J: TRBJ2-7
length: 15
size: many
V: TRBV6-1
DNA: TGTGCCAGCAGTGAACCCGGGACAGGGGGATACGAGCAGTACTTC
CDR3: CASSEPGTGGYEQYF

D: TRBD2
J: TRBJ2-3
length: 16
size: -
V: TRBV20-1
DNA: TGCAGTGCTAGTGCGGCTAGCGGGAGGGCCGGGGATACGCAGTATTTT
CDR3: CSASAASGRAGDTQYF

D: -
J: TRBJ2-5
length: 12
size: -
V: TRBV27
DNA: TGTGCCAGCAGGGGGAATCAAGAGGCCCAGTACTTC
CDR3: CASRGNQEAQYF

D: TRBD1
J: TRBJ2-6
length: 20
size: many
V: TRBV6-1
DNA: TGTGCCAGCAGCCCGCGATATATGGGACAGTTTAACTCTGGGGCCAACGTCCTGACTTTC
CDR3: CASSPRYMGQFNSGANVLTF

D: -
J: TRBJ1-1
length: 13
size: many
V: TRBV2
DNA: TGTGCCAGCAGTGAGGCACTGAACACTGAAGCTTTCTTT
CDR3: CASSEALNTEAFF

D: TRBD1
J: TRBJ1-2
length: 14
size: few
V: TRBV19
DNA: TGTGCCAGTTGCCTTACAGGGGGCGCCTATGGCTACACCTTC
CDR3: CASCLTGGAYGYTF

D: TRBD1
J: TRBJ2-7
length: 12
size: many
V: TRBV28
DNA: TGTGCCAGCAGTGGACAGGGGTGGGAGCAGTACTTC
CDR3: CASSGQGWEQYF

D: -
J: TRBJ1-1
length: 13
size: many
V: TRBV9
DNA: TGTGCCAGCAGCCCGGACGGCTTAGGTGAAGCTTTCTTT
CDR3: CASSPDGLGEAFF

D: -
J: TRBJ2-3
length: 14
size: many
V: TRBV29-1
DNA: TGCAGCGTTGCGGGTACAGGAGGCACAGATACGCAGTATTTT
CDR3: CSVAGTGGTDTQYF

D: -
J: TRBJ2-5
length: 14
size: -
V: TRBV10-2
DNA: TGCGCCAGCAGTGATGACAAGGGCTCGGAGACCCAGTACTTC
CDR3: CASSDDKGSETQYF

D: TRBD2
J: TRBJ2-1
length: 16
size: -
V: TRBV5-1
DNA: TGCGCCAGCAGCTTGCCTGGGACTAGTTTCTACAATGAGCAGTTCTTC
CDR3: CASSLPGTSFYNEQFF

D: -
J: TRBJ1-4
length: 16
size: many
V: TRBV7-9
DNA: TGTGCCAGCAGCTCCAATCTGGGACAAAGGGAAGAAAAACTGTTTTTT
CDR3: CASSSNLGQREEKLFF